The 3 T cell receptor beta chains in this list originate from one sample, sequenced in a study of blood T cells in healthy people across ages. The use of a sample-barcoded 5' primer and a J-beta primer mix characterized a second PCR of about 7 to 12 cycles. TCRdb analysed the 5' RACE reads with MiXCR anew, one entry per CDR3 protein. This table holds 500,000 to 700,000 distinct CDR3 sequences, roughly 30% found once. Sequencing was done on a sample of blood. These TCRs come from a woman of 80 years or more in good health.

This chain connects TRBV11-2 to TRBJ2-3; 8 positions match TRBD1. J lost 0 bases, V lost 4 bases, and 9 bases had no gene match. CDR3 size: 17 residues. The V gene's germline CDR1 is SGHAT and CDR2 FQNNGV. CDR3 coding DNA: TGTGCCAGCAGCTGGAGAGGACAGGGAGTGAGCACAGATACGCAGTATTTT. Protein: CASSWRGQGVSTDTQYF.

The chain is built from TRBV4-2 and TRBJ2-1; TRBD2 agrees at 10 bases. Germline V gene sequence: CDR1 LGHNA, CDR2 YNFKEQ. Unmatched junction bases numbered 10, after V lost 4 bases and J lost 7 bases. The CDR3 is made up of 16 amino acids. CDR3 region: CASSPGLAGGVNEQFF. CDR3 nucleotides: TGTGCCAGCAGCCCAGGATTAGCGGGGGGCGTAAATGAGCAGTTCTTC.

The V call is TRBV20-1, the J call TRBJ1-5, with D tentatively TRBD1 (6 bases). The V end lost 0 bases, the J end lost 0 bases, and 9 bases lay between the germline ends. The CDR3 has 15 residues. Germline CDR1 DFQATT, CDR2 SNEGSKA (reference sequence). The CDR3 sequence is CSAREGGHSNQPQHF. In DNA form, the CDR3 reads TGCAGTGCTAGAGAAGGGGGACATAGCAATCAGCCCCAGCATTTT.